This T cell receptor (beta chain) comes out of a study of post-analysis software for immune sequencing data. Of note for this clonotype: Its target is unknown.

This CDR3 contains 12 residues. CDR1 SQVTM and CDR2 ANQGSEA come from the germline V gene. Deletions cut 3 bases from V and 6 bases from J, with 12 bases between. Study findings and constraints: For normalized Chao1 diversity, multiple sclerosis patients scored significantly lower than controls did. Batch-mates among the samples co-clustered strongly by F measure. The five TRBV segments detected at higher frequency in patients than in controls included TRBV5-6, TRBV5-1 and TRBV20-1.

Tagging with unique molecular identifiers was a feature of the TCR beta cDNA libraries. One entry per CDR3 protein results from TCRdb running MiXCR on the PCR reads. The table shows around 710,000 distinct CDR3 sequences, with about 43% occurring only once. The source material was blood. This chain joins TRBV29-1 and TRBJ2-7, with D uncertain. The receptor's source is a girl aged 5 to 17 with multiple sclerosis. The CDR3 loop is CSVDLASGEQYF. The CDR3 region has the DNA TGCAGCGTTGACTTGGCGTCGGGCGAGCAGTACTTC.